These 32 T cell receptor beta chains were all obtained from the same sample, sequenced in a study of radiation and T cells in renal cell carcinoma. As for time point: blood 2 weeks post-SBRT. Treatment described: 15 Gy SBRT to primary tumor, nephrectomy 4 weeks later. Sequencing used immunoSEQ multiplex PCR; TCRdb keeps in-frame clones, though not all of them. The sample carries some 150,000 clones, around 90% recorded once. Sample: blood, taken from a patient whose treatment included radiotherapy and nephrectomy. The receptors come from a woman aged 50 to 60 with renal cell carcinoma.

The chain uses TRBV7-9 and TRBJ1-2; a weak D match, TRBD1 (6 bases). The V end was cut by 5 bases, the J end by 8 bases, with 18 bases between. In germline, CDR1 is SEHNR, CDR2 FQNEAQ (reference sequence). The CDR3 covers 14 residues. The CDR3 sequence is CASSTYRDTVGYTF. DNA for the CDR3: TGTGCCAGCAGCACCTACAGGGATACGGTCGGCTACACCTTC.

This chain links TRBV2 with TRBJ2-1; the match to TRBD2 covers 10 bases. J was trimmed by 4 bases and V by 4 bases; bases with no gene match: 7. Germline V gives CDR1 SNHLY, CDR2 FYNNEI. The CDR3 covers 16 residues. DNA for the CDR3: TGTGCCAGCAGTGCAAGCGGGGGGGCGGGTTACAATGAGCAGTTCTTC. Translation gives CASSASGGAGYNEQFF.

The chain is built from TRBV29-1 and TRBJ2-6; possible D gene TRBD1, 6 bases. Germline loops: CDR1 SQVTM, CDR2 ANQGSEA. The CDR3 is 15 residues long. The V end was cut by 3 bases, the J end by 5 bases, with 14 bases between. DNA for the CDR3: TGCAGCGTTGATGCGTGGGACAATAGGGCCAACGTCCTGACTTTC. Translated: CSVDAWDNRANVLTF.

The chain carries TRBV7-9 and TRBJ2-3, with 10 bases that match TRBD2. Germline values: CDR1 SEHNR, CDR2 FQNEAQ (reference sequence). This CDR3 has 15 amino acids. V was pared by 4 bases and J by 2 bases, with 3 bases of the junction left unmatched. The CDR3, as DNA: TGTGCCAGCAGCTCTAGCGGGGGACCCACAGATACGCAGTATTTT. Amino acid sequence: CASSSSGGPTDTQYF.

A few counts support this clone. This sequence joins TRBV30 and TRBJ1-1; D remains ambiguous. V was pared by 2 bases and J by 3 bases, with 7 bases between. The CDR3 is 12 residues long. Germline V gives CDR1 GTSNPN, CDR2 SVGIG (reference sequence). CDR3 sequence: CAWSTVYTEAFF. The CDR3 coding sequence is TGTGCCTGGAGTACAGTCTACACTGAAGCTTTCTTT.

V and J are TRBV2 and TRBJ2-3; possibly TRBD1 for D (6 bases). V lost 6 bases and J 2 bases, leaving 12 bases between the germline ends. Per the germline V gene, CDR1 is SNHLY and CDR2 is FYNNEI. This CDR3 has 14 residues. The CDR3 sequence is CASSFGQHTDTQYF. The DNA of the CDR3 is TGTGCCAGCAGCTTCGGACAGCACACAGATACGCAGTATTTT.

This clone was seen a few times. The CDR3 region is CASSFPSGANVLTF. The CDR3, as DNA: TGTGCCAGCAGCTTCCCGTCTGGGGCCAACGTCCTGACTTTC. The chain joins TRBV5-6 to TRBJ2-6; unclear D gene. V lost 2 bases and J lost 1, with 4 bases in between. Germline V lookup: CDR1 SGHDT, CDR2 YYEEEE. This CDR3 contains 14 residues. Based on the CDR3 plus reference TRBV5-6 and TRBJ2-6, the full variable domain is DAGVTQSPTHLIKTRGQQVTLRCSPKSGHDTVSWYQQALGQGPQFIFQYYEEEERQRGNFPDRFSGHQFPNYSSELNVNALLLGDSALYLCASSFPSGANVLTFGAGSRLTVL.

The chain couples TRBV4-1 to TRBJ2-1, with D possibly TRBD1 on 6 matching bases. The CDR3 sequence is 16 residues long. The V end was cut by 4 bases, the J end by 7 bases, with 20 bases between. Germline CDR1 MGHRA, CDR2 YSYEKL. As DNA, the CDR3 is TGCGCCAGCAGCCCCCTCCGGGACACCTTACTAAATGAGCAGTTCTTC. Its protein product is CASSPLRDTLLNEQFF.

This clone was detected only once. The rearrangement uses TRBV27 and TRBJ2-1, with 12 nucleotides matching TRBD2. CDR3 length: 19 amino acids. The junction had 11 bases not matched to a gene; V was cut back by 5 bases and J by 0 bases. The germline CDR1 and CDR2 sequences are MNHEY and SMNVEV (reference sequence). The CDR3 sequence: CASSPALTSGGSSYNEQFF. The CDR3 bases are TGTGCCAGCAGTCCCGCGTTGACTAGCGGGGGTAGCTCCTACAATGAGCAGTTCTTC.

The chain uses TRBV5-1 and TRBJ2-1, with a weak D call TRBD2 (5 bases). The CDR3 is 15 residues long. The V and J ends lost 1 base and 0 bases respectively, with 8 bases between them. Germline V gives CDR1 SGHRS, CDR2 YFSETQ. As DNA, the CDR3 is TGCGCCAGCAGCTTGACCGGGGACTCCTACAATGAGCAGTTCTTC. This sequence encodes CASSLTGDSYNEQFF.

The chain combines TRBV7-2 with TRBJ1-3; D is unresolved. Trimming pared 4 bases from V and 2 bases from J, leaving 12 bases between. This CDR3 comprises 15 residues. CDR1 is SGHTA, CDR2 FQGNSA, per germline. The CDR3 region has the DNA TGTGCCAGCAGCTCCGCCCTCCAGGCTGGAAACACCATATATTTT. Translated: CASSSALQAGNTIYF.

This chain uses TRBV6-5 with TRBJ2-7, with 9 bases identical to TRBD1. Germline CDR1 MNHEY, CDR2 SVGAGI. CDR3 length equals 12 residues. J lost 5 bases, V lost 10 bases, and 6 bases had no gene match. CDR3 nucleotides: TGTGCCACTGGGGACAGGGTACACGAGCAGTACTTC. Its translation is CATGDRVHEQYF.

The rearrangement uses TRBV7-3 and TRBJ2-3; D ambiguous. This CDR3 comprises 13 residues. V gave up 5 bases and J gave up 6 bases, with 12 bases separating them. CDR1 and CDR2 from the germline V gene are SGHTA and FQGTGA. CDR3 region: CASSRLVGDTQYF. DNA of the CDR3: TGTGCCAGCAGCCGACTGGTTGGGGATACGCAGTATTTT.

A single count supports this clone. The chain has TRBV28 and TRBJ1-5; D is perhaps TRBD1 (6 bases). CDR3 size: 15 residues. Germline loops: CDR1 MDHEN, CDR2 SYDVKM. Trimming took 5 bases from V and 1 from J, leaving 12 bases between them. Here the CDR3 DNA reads TGTGCCAGCAGTCCTATGGACAGAAGCAATCAGCCCCAGCATTTT. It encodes CASSPMDRSNQPQHF. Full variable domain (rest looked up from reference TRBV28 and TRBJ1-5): DVKVTQSSRYLVKRTGEKVFLECVQDMDHENMFWYRQDPGLGLRLIYFSYDVKMKEKGDIPEGYSVSREKKERFSLILESASTNQTSMYLCASSPMDRSNQPQHFGDGTRLSIL.

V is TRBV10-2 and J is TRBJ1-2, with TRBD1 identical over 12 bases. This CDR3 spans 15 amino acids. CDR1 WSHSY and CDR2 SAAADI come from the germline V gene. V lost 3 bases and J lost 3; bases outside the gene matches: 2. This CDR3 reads CASSDRDRGHYGYTF. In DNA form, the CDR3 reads TGCGCCAGCAGTGACCGGGACAGGGGGCACTATGGCTACACCTTC.

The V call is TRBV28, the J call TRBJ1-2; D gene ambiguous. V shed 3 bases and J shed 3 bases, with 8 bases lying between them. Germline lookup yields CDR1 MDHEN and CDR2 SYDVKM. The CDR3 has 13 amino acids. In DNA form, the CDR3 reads TGTGCCAGCAGTTTCGGCAGAGACTATGGCTACACCTTC. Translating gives CASSFGRDYGYTF.

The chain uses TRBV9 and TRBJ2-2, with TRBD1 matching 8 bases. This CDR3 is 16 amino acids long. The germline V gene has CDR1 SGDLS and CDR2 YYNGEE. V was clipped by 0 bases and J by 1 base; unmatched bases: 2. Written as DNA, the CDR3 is TGTGCCAGCAGCGTAGTAGGGACAGGGAACACCGGGGAGCTGTTTTTT. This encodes CASSVVGTGNTGELFF.

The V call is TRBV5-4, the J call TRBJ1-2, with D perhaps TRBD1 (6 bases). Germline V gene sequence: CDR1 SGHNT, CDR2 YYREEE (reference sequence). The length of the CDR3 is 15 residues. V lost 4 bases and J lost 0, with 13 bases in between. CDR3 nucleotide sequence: TGTGCCAGCAGCCTCAGGACAGTTACTAACTATGGCTACACCTTC. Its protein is CASSLRTVTNYGYTF.

As DNA, the CDR3 is TGCGCCAGCAGCCAAGATAGGCTTATGGGCGGTACGCAGTATTTT. It codes for CASSQDRLMGGTQYF. This chain links TRBV4-3 with TRBJ2-3; no clear D. The length of the CDR3 is 15 residues. The germline CDR1 and CDR2 sequences are LGHNA and YSLEER. Deletions cut 0 bases from V and 8 bases from J, with 15 bases between.

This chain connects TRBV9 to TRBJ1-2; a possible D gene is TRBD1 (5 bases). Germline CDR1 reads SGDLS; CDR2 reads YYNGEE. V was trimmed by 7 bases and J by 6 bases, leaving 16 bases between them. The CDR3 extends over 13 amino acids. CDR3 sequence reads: CASSSDRWNGYTF. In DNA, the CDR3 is TGTGCCAGCTCGTCAGACAGATGGAATGGCTACACCTTC.

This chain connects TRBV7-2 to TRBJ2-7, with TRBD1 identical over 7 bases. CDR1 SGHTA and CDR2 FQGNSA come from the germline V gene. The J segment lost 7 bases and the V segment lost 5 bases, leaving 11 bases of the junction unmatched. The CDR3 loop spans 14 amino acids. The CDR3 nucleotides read TGTGCCAGCAGCAAGACAGGCGCAGGGGGAGAGCAGTACTTC. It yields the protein CASSKTGAGGEQYF.

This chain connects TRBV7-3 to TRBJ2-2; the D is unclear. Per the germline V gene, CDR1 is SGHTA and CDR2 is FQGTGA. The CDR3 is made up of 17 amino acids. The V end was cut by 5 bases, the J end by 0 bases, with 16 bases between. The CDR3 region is CASSPATVTTNTGELFF. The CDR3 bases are TGTGCCAGCAGCCCCGCGACGGTTACGACGAACACCGGGGAGCTGTTTTTT.

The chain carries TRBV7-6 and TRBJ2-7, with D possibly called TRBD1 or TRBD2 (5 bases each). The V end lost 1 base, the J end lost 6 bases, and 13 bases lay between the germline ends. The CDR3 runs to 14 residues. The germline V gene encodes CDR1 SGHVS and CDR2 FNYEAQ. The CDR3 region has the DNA TGTGCCAGCAGCTTAGGGGGGACGGGCTCCGAGCAGTACTTC. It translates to CASSLGGTGSEQYF.

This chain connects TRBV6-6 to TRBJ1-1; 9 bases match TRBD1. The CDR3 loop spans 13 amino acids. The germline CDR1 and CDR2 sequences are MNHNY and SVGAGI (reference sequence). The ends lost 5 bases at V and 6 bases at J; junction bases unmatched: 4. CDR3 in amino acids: CASSHRTGAEAFF. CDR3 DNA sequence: TGTGCCAGCAGTCACAGGACAGGGGCTGAAGCTTTCTTT.

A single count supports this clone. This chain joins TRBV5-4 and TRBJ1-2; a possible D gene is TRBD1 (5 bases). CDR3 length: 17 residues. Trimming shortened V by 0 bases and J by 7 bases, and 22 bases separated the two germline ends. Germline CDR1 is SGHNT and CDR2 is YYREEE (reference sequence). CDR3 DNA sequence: TGTGCCAGCAGCTTGGAAATGGCGACAGAGTCCTTCAGTGGCTACACCTTC. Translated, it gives CASSLEMATESFSGYTF.

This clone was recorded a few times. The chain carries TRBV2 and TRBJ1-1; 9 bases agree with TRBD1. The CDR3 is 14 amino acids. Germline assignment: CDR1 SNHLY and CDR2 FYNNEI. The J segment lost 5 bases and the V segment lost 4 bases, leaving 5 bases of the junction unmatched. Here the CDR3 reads CASSALTGGTEAFF. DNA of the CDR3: TGTGCCAGCAGTGCACTGACAGGGGGGACTGAAGCTTTCTTT.

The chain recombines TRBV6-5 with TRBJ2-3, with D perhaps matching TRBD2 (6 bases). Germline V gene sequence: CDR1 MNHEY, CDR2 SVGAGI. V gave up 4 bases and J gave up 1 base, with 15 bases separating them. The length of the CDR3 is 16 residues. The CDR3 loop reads CASSSPRASGTDTQYF. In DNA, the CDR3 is TGTGCCAGCAGTTCTCCCCGGGCTAGCGGCACAGATACGCAGTATTTT.

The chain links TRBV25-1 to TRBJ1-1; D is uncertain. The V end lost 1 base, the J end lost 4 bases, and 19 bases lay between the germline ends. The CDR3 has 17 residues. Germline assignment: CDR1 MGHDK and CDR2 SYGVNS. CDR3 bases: TGTGCCAGCAGTGAATCCTATGGACCCCGAATAAGCACTGAAGCTTTCTTT. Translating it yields CASSESYGPRISTEAFF. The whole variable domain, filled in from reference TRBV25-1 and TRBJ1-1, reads EADIYQTPRYLVIGTGKKITLECSQTMGHDKMYWYQQDPGMELHLIHYSYGVNSTEKGDLSSESTVSRIRTEHFPLTLESARPSHTSQYLCASSESYGPRISTEAFFGQGTRLTVV.

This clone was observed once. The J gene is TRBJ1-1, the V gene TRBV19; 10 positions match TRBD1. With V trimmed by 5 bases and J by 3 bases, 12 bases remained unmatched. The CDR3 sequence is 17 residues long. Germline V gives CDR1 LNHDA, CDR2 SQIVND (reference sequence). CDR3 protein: CASSSHDRGPVDTEAFF. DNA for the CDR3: TGTGCCAGTAGTTCCCATGACAGGGGGCCGGTGGACACTGAAGCTTTCTTT.

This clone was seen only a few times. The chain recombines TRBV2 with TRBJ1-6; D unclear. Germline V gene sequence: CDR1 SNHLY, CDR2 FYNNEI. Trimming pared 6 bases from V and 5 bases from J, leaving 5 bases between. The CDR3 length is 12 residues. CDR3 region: CASSQDNSPLHF. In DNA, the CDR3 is TGTGCCAGCAGCCAGGATAATTCACCCCTCCACTTT.

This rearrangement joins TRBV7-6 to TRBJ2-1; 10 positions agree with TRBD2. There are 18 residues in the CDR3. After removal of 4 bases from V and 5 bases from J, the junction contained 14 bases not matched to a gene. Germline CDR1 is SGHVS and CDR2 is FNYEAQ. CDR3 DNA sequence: TGTGCCAGCAGCTCCAGTATCCTTGGCACTAGCGGGGACAATGAGCAGTTCTTC. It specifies CASSSSILGTSGDNEQFF.

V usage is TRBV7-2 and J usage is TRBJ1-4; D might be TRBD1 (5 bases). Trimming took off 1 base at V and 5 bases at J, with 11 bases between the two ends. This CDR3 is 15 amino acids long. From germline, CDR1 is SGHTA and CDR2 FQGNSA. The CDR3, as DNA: TGTGCCAGCAGCTTAGAACAGGCGCTGAATGAAAAACTGTTTTTT. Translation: CASSLEQALNEKLFF.